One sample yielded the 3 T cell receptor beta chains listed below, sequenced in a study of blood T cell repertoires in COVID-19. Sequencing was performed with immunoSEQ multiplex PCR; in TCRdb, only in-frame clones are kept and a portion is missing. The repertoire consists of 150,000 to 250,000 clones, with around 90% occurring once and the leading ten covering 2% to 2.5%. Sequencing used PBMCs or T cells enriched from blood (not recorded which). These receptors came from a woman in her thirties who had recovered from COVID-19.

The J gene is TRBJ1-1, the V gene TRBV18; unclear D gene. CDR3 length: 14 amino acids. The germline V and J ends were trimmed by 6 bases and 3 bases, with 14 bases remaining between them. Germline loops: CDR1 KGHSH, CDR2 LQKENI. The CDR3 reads CASSRGVSDTEAFF. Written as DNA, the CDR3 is TGTGCCAGCTCCCGCGGGGTTTCCGACACTGAAGCTTTCTTT.

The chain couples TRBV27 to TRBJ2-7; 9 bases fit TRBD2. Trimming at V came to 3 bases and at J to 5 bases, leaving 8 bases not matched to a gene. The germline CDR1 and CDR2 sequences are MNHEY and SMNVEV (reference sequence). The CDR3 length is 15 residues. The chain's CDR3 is CASSLAGGGADEQYF. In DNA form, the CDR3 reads TGTGCCAGCAGTTTGGCAGGCGGGGGGGCGGACGAGCAGTACTTC.

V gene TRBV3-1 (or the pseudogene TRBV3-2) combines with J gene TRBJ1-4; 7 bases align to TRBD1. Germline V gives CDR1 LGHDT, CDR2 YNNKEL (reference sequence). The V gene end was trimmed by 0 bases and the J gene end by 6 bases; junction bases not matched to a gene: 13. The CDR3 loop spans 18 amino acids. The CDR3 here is CASSQDLPGRGGDEKLFF. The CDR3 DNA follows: TGTGCCAGCAGCCAAGATCTCCCAGGGAGAGGGGGCGATGAAAAACTGTTTTTT.